The sequence of this TCR beta chain was determined in a study of T cell responses to AZD1222 COVID-19 vaccine. This table comes from immunoSEQ multiplex PCR, and its TCRdb copy is limited to in-frame clones, with some not included. The table records roughly 110,000 clones, around nine tenths of them present only once. Germline assignment: CDR1 SGHVS and CDR2 FQNEAQ. The CDR3 totals 16 residues. V dropped 1 base and J dropped 11 bases, with 23 bases sitting between them. Study outcomes and limitations: Spike as a whole was targeted by vaccine-associated CD4 TCRs, dominant at 160-218 and 743-854.

Notes on this clone: Its antigen remains unknown.

This sequence joins TRBV7-8 and TRBJ1-1; TRBD1 might be the D (5 bases). Sequencing was performed on peripheral blood, taken 28 days after the second AZD1222 dose. The sequence was obtained from an adult who received the AZD1222 COVID-19 vaccine. CDR3: CASSLGLPKGRGLAFF. The CDR3 nucleotides read TGTGCCAGCAGCTTAGGGCTCCCAAAAGGCCGGGGGTTGGCTTTCTTT. The full variable domain, rest sourced from reference TRBV7-8 and TRBJ1-1, is GAGVSQSPRYKVAKRGQDVALRCDPISGHVSLFWYQQALGQGPEFLTYFQNEAQLDKSGLPSDRFFAERPEGSVSTLKIQRTQQEDSAVYLCASSLGLPKGRGLAFFGQGTRLTVV.